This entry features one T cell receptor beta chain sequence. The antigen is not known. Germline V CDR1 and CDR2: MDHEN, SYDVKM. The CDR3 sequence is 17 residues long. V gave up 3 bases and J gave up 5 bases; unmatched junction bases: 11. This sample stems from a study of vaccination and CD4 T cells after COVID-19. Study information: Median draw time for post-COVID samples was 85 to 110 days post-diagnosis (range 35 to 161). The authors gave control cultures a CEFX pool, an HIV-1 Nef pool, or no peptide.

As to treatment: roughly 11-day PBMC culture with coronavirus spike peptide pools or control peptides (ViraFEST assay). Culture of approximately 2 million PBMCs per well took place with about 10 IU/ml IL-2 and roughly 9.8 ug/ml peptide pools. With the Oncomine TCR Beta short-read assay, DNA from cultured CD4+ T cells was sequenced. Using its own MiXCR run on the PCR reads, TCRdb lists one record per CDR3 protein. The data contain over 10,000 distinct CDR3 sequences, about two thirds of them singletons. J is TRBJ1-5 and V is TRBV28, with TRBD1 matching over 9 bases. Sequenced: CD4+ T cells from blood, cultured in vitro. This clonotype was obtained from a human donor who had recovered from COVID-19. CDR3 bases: TGTGCCAGCAGTTTGGGGGGGGGCGGGACAGGGTATCAGCCCCAGCATTTT. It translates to CASSLGGGGTGYQPQHF.